The 26 T cell receptor beta chains in this list originate from one sample, sequenced in a study of cytomegalovirus exposure and HLA in healthy donors. The study ran its PCR with 60 Vbeta and 13 Jbeta primers. TCRdb's table, derived via immunoSEQ multiplex PCR, lists solely in-frame clones and lacks some. The table has around 130,000 clones, 74% seen once. The specimen was PBMCs. These receptors were collected from a man aged 35 to 55 in good health and CMV-seropositive.

The genes are TRBV28 and TRBJ2-7; 11 bases agree with TRBD2. The CDR3 contains 15 residues. J gave up 1 base and V 6 bases, and 5 bases lay outside the gene matches. Germline lookup yields CDR1 MDHEN and CDR2 SYDVKM. CDR3 region: CASSPIAGGSYEQYF. The CDR3, as DNA: TGTGCCAGCAGCCCCATAGCGGGAGGGTCCTACGAGCAGTACTTC. Full variable domain (missing parts from reference TRBV28 and TRBJ2-7): DVKVTQSSRYLVKRTGEKVFLECVQDMDHENMFWYRQDPGLGLRLIYFSYDVKMKEKGDIPEGYSVSREKKERFSLILESASTNQTSMYLCASSPIAGGSYEQYFGPGTRLTVT.

This clone was detected a few times. This chain links TRBV27 with TRBJ1-1; 9 nucleotides match TRBD1. The CDR3 totals 16 residues. J was trimmed by 5 bases and V by 5 bases; bases with no gene match: 12. The germline V gene encodes CDR1 MNHEY and CDR2 SMNVEV (reference sequence). CDR3 in DNA: TGTGCCAGCAGTCCAATTCGACAGGGGGGTATTACTGAAGCTTTCTTT. It yields the protein CASSPIRQGGITEAFF.

This chain links TRBV30 with TRBJ1-5; weak D call: TRBD1 (6 bases). The CDR3 runs 14 residues. The germline V gene encodes CDR1 GTSNPN and CDR2 SVGIG (reference sequence). V was clipped by 0 bases and J by 7 bases, with 13 bases between them. The CDR3 nucleotides are TGTGCCTGGAGTGTACAAGGGGGAAGGCAGCCCCAGCATTTT. Translation gives CAWSVQGGRQPQHF.

This clone has only one observation. The chain uses TRBV6-5 and TRBJ1-2; D perhaps matches TRBD1 (5 bases). V shed 4 bases and J shed 4 bases, with 19 bases lying between them. Germline CDR1 reads MNHEY; CDR2 reads SVGAGI. This CDR3 comprises 16 residues. The DNA for the CDR3 is TGTGCCAGCAGTTCTCCAGTGGAGGGGCGCGGCTATGGCTACACCTTC. Amino acid sequence: CASSSPVEGRGYGYTF.

This CDR3 is CASRRWTGEAFF. CDR3 in DNA: TGTGCCAGCAGGAGGTGGACAGGTGAAGCTTTCTTT. The chain uses TRBV2 and TRBJ1-1, with 7 bases lining up with TRBD1. Germline assignment: CDR1 SNHLY and CDR2 FYNNEI. Trimming removed 6 bases from V and 7 bases from J; junction bases left unmatched: 5. CDR3 length: 12 residues.

V gene TRBV7-9 combines with J gene TRBJ2-1; 8 nucleotides agree with TRBD2. The CDR3 is 14 amino acids. Germline V gene lookup returns CDR1 SEHNR and CDR2 FQNEAQ (reference sequence). J was trimmed by 4 bases and V by 5 bases; bases with no gene match: 4. As DNA, the CDR3 is TGTGCCAGCAGCGCATCTAGCGGGTACAATGAGCAGTTCTTC. Translation gives CASSASSGYNEQFF.

This rearrangement joins TRBV21-1 to TRBJ1-2. TRBV21-1 is assigned pseudogene status. This CDR3 contains 17 residues. In DNA, the CDR3 is TGTGCCAGCAGCCGCCCGAGGGTGCCACCCAATAACTATGGCTACACCTTC. It yields the protein CASSRPRVPPNNYGYTF.

This clone was seen a handful of times. V gene TRBV6-4 combines with J gene TRBJ1-4; D remains ambiguous. Germline V gene data show CDR1 as MRHNA and CDR2 as SNTAGT. CDR3 length equals 12 residues. The V end lost 9 bases, the J end lost 7 bases, and 12 bases lay between the germline ends. The CDR3 loop reads CASGSPSEKLFF. The CDR3 nucleotides are TGTGCCAGTGGTTCGCCGAGTGAAAAACTGTTTTTT.

The gene calls are TRBV30 and TRBJ2-7; the D gene is possibly TRBD2 (5 bases). The CDR3 is 13 amino acids. Germline-derived CDR1 and CDR2 are GTSNPN and SVGIG (reference sequence). Trimming pared 3 bases from V and 7 bases from J, leaving 16 bases between. The CDR3 bases are TGTGCCTGGAGCCTAGCCCGACTGGGGGAGCAGTACTTC. Encoded protein: CAWSLARLGEQYF.

The chain employs TRBV28 and TRBJ2-1; TRBD1 might be the D (6 bases). From germline, CDR1 is MDHEN and CDR2 SYDVKM. The ends were cut back, 5 bases at V and 0 bases at J, with 14 bases in the middle. This CDR3 contains 16 residues. The CDR3 DNA reads TGTGCCAGCAGTCACTTGACAGGACGCTCCTACAATGAGCAGTTCTTC. Protein product: CASSHLTGRSYNEQFF.

This clone was seen a single time. The gene calls are TRBV27 and TRBJ2-7, with 8 positions matching TRBD1. V was pared by 4 bases and J by 4 bases, with 9 bases of the junction left unmatched. The CDR3 totals 15 residues. CDR1 MNHEY and CDR2 SMNVEV come from the germline V gene (reference sequence). CDR3 sequence reads: CASSSRQGLTYEQYF. CDR3 bases: TGTGCCAGCAGTTCCAGACAGGGGCTAACTTACGAGCAGTACTTC.

V gene TRBV29-1 combines with J gene TRBJ1-2, with 8 bases lining up with TRBD1. CDR3 length: 14 residues. Germline values: CDR1 SQVTM, CDR2 ANQGSEA. Trimming took 6 bases from V and 6 from J; bases not matched to a gene: 12. CDR3 loop: CSVPLQGAINGYTF. The CDR3 region has the DNA TGCAGCGTCCCCCTGCAGGGGGCGATCAATGGCTACACCTTC.

This sequence joins TRBV30 and TRBJ1-6; 7 nucleotides match TRBD1. The CDR3 has 14 residues. V gave up 7 bases and J gave up 13 bases; unmatched junction bases: 16. Looked up from germline, CDR1 is GTSNPN and CDR2 is SVGIG (reference sequence). The CDR3 DNA follows: TGTGCCTCGACGACAGGGTCTGTCGCGTTCCCCCTCCACTTT. It translates to CASTTGSVAFPLHF.

The chain couples TRBV5-6 to TRBJ1-2; 7 bases are a match to TRBD1. CDR1 is SGHDT and CDR2 is YYEEEE in the germline V gene. The CDR3 spans 15 residues. The ends lost 0 bases at V and 1 base at J; junction bases unmatched: 3. In nucleotides, the CDR3 is TGTGCCAGCAGCTTGGTAGGGGGCCTTAACTATGGCTACACCTTC. This translates into CASSLVGGLNYGYTF.

V gene TRBV12-5 combines with J gene TRBJ2-2; no firm D call. The V gene lost 3 bases and the J gene lost 5 bases, with 16 bases spanning the gap. Germline CDR1 and CDR2: LGHNT and FRNRAP. The CDR3 loop spans 16 amino acids. In DNA form, the CDR3 reads TGTGCTAGTGGTTTCGATAACCCCGTCGGTACCGGGGAGCTGTTTTTT. Translating it yields CASGFDNPVGTGELFF.

The genes are TRBV5-4 and TRBJ1-4; D possibly corresponds to TRBD1 (5 bases). V dropped 0 bases and J dropped 5 bases, with 17 bases sitting between them. In germline, CDR1 is SGHNT, CDR2 YYREEE (reference sequence). This CDR3 has 17 amino acids. The CDR3: CASSLGGGQGANEKLFF. In DNA form, the CDR3 reads TGTGCCAGCAGCTTGGGGGGCGGACAAGGGGCAAATGAAAAACTGTTTTTT. Full variable domain (missing parts from reference TRBV5-4 and TRBJ1-4): ETGVTQSPTHLIKTRGQQVTLRCSSQSGHNTVSWYQQALGQGPQFIFQYYREEENGRGNFPPRFSGLQFPNYSSELNVNALELDDSALYLCASSLGGGQGANEKLFFGSGTQLSVL.

The chain carries TRBV18 and TRBJ2-7, with 9 bases fitting TRBD1. The ends lost 3 bases at V and 6 bases at J; junction bases unmatched: 3. The CDR3 contains 13 residues. Germline V gene sequence: CDR1 KGHSH, CDR2 LQKENI. DNA for the CDR3: TGTGCCAGCTCACCCGGACAGGGGAGCGAGCAGTACTTC. It encodes CASSPGQGSEQYF. Combining the CDR3 with reference TRBV18 and TRBJ2-7 gives the whole variable domain NAGVMQNPRHLVRRRGQEARLRCSPMKGHSHVYWYRQLPEEGLKFMVYLQKENIIDESGMPKERFSAEFPKEGPSILRIQQVVRGDSAAYFCASSPGQGSEQYFGPGTRLTVT.

The chain couples TRBV19 to TRBJ1-5; a possible D gene is TRBD1 (5 bases). This CDR3 is 13 amino acids long. Germline values: CDR1 LNHDA, CDR2 SQIVND (reference sequence). V lost 7 bases to trimming and J lost 7 bases, with 14 bases between them. The CDR3 nucleotides are TGTGCCAGTACCACGACAGAACGGCAGCCCCAGCATTTT. Translated: CASTTTERQPQHF.

The chain couples TRBV30 to TRBJ2-3; TRBD2 matches at 8 bases. The V and J ends lost 7 bases and 5 bases, in that order; junction bases with no gene match: 8. This CDR3 comprises 13 residues. Germline values: CDR1 GTSNPN, CDR2 SVGIG (reference sequence). Here the CDR3 DNA reads TGTGCCTTTGGGGCGGGAGGAAGAGATACGCAGTATTTT. Translating gives CAFGAGGRDTQYF.

This clone was recorded a few times. The V call is TRBV6-5, the J call TRBJ2-7; D possibly corresponds to TRBD2 (5 bases). The germline V and J ends were trimmed by 0 bases and 0 bases, with 12 bases remaining between them. The CDR3 consists of 16 residues. In germline, CDR1 is MNHEY, CDR2 SVGAGI. The CDR3 region has the DNA TGTGCCAGCAGTTACTCGAGGGATTCTGCCTCCTACGAGCAGTACTTC. It encodes CASSYSRDSASYEQYF.

The rearrangement joins TRBV7-9 to TRBJ1-1, with D possibly matching TRBD1 (5 bases). From germline, CDR1 is SEHNR and CDR2 FQNEAQ (reference sequence). The germline V and J ends were trimmed by 1 base and 3 bases, with 15 bases remaining between them. This CDR3 region has 16 residues. Written as DNA, the CDR3 is TGTGCCAGCAGCTTAGGGGGGGTAGGGTCGGACACTGAAGCTTTCTTT. Encoded protein: CASSLGGVGSDTEAFF.

The genes are TRBV2 and TRBJ2-7, with TRBD2 matching over 10 bases. Losses at the gene ends were 1 base for V and 4 bases for J; bases not matched to a gene: 4. Germline values: CDR1 SNHLY, CDR2 FYNNEI. The CDR3 contains 15 residues. The CDR3 bases are TGTGCCAGCAGTGAAGAAAGCGGGAGGGAATACGAGCAGTACTTC. It encodes CASSEESGREYEQYF.

V is TRBV11-2 and J is TRBJ2-7; D may be TRBD1 (5 bases). Germline V gene lookup returns CDR1 SGHAT and CDR2 FQNNGV. The CDR3 contains 13 residues. Trimming pared 3 bases from V and 4 bases from J, leaving 10 bases between. The CDR3 nucleotides are TGTGCCAGCAGCTTTGCCGCAGGGTACGAGCAGTACTTC. This codes for CASSFAAGYEQYF.

V and J are TRBV5-6 and TRBJ2-5; a weak D match, TRBD1 (5 bases). TRBJ2-7 matches the DNA end more closely, so the J call is doubtful. CDR3 length: 14 residues. CDR1 SGHDT and CDR2 YYEEEE come from the germline V gene. The CDR3 coding sequence is TGTGCCAGCAGCTTGGGGGGCCTCGGCTACGAGCAGTACTTC. This gives the protein CASSLGGLGYEQYF.

This chain links TRBV2 with TRBJ1-2; D perhaps matches TRBD1 (5 bases). CDR1 is SNHLY, CDR2 FYNNEI, per germline. This CDR3 spans 12 amino acids. The V end lost 7 bases, the J end lost 8 bases, and 14 bases lay between the germline ends. The CDR3 region has the DNA TGTGCCAGCATTGCAGGGCCGCGAGGCTACACCTTC. It specifies CASIAGPRGYTF.

The chain joins TRBV18 to TRBJ1-1, with D unclear. In germline, CDR1 is KGHSH, CDR2 LQKENI. The CDR3 extends over 13 amino acids. V lost 6 bases and J 0 bases, leaving 8 bases between the germline ends. CDR3 nucleotides: TGTGCCAGCTCGAGCGGGATGAACACTGAAGCTTTCTTT. Protein product: CASSSGMNTEAFF.